Sequencing of this T cell receptor (beta chain) was carried out in a study of T cell repertoires in cytomegalovirus infection. Background on the study: Matching HLA type, along with CMV infection, was indicated by public TCR beta signatures. Points from the study as a whole: The study identified carriers of CMV plus the relevant HLA from cumulative public TCR beta family frequency.

In TCRdb, the reads were re-called with MiXCR into one record per CDR3 protein. The data hold around 630,000 distinct CDR3 sequences, with more than 20% observed a single time. The CDR3 has 19 amino acids. V lost 2 bases and J lost 0, with 17 bases in between. Germline V lookup: CDR1 MNHNY, CDR2 SVGAGI (reference sequence). This clonotype occurred once. As yet, its antigen is unknown. V and J are TRBV6-6 and TRBJ2-6; D gene ambiguous. This sequence originates from a human donor in good health (CMV status not recorded). Some clones in this sample may be carry-over from other donors' samples. Sequenced input: CD8+ T cells from PBMCs. CDR3: CASSYGTQLGDSGANVLTF. CDR3 nucleotide sequence: TGTGCCAGCAGTTACGGCACCCAATTAGGAGACTCTGGGGCCAACGTCCTGACTTTC.